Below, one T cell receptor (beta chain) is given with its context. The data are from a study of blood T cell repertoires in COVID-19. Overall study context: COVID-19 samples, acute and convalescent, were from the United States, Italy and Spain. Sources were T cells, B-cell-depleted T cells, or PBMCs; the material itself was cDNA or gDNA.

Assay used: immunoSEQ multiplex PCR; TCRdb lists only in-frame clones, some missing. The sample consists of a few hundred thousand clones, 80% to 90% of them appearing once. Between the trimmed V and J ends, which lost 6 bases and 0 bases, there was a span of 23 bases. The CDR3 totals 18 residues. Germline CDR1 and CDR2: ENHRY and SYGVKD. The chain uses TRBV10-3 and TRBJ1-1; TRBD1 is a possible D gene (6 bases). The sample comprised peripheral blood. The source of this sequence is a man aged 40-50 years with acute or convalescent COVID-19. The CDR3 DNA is TGTGCCATCAGCCGTCTGTTGGCAGGGGCTACAATGAACACTGAAGCTTTCTTT. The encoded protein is CAISRLLAGATMNTEAFF.